The text below deals with one T cell receptor (beta chain). Original analysis: Reference gene primers were amplified, and this amplification served to estimate nucleated cell counts. Measured with immunoSEQ multiplex PCR; TCRdb has only the in-frame clones, and not every one. That table supplies the V and J calls and clone size; D and trimming were determined from the DNA. The sample holds a few hundred thousand clones, more than 70% seen once. The source of the sample is a study of blood T cell repertoires in COVID-19. The wider study: Acute-phase and convalescent COVID-19 samples originated in the United States, Italy and Spain. In each case, the material was cDNA or gDNA derived from T cells, B-cell-depleted T cells, or PBMCs.

The receptor was isolated from a woman in her late teens or twenties with acute or convalescent COVID-19. Sequencing was done on a sample of peripheral blood.

CDR3 region: CASSIRWRDYYSNQPQHF. In DNA, the CDR3 is TGTGCCAGTAGTATCAGGTGGAGGGATTACTATAGCAATCAGCCCCAGCATTTT. J is TRBJ1-5 and V is TRBV19, with D unresolved. Germline values: CDR1 LNHDA, CDR2 SQIVND (reference sequence). This CDR3 is built from 18 residues. Trimming cost V 3 bases and J 0 bases, with 18 bases left between them.